This T cell receptor (beta chain) was retrieved from a study of T cell responses to AZD1222 COVID-19 vaccine. For this clone: Its antigen remains unidentified.

This CDR3 has 15 residues. CDR1 is MNHEY, CDR2 SVGAGI, per germline. The V and J ends lost 6 bases and 6 bases respectively, with 17 bases between them. Study-level results: The reported proportion of spike-specific TCRs targeting unmutated variant regions was nearly half. Among AZD1222 vaccinees, only 6 or 7 were seropositive at baseline. Females made up more of the donors, who were largely white British, and clonal diversity may have come out too low. Repertoires were sampled only after the peak T cell response.

TCRdb's table, derived via immunoSEQ multiplex PCR, lists solely in-frame clones and lacks some. This table holds approximately 150,000 clones, 91% found once. This specimen consisted of peripheral blood, obtained 28 days after the second AZD1222 dose. The chain employs TRBV6-5 and TRBJ2-2; no clear D. The source of this sequence is an adult who received the AZD1222 COVID-19 vaccine. CDR3 region: CASSSQSTVAGELFF. DNA for the CDR3: TGTGCCAGCAGCTCTCAGTCGACGGTGGCCGGGGAGCTGTTTTTT.